A selection of T cell receptor beta chains follows, all from one sample in a study of PD-1 blockade in classical Hodgkin lymphoma. Clones were read by immunoSEQ multiplex PCR, and TCRdb kept only the in-frame ones, dropping some. The sample carries 15,000 or so clones, about 89% recorded once. Specimen: CD8+ T cells from blood, collected before the fourth cycle of nivolumab. The receptors derive from a human donor with classical Hodgkin lymphoma. Both conserved end residues are part of each CDR3.

15 | TRBV28 | CASSWEAEVADEQFF
11 | TRBV11-2 | CASSLAGGVFF
15 | TRBV7-9 | CASSFQDSRYNEQFF
12 | TRBV30 | CAWRREAYEQYF
17 | TRBV28 | CASSPRGGGSYNSPLHF
17 | TRBV6-1 | CASSENRQATIDSPLHF
12 | TRBV28 | CASSGPSNEQFF
12 | TRBV28 | CASAPGSYEQYF
15 | TRBV28 | CASSFADRGQEGYTF
13 | TRBV7-9 | CASSTRSDSPLHF
13 | TRBV7-9 | CASSLALEGEQFF
15 | TRBV7-9 | CASSLLVWNTGELFF
14 | TRBV19 | CASSMQGLQETQYF
14 | TRBV28 | CASLSVAGENEQYF
15 | TRBV7-9 | CASSNRDRAKEKLFF
13 | TRBV4-1 | CASSQDRTGAQYF
14 | TRBV6-5 | CASSYSNQGGEQYF
13 | TRBV27 | CASSFDSDYGYTF
18 | TRBV7-9 | CASSLGWDDSSITDTQYF
11 | TRBV30 | CAWSREYEQYF
16 | TRBV15 | CATSRARISWDTEAFF
16 | TRBV7-8 | CASSSVRDTTYNEQFF
16 | TRBV4-2 | CASSQDWTSGGETQYF
10 | TRBV15 | CATGSDTQYF
17 | TRBV27 | CASSPSPRQGRNSPLHF
12 | TRBV5-8 | CARDRANTEAFF
13 | TRBV27 | CASSPQQGQPQHF
13 | TRBV7-9 | CASSLGQLETQYF
15 | TRBV6-1 | CASSQGTGPYNEQFF
14 | TRBV11-2 | CASSLLAGEETQYF
15 | TRBV30 | CAWITLVGGLYGYTF
17 | TRBV7-8 | CASSLGRDRVYTGELFF